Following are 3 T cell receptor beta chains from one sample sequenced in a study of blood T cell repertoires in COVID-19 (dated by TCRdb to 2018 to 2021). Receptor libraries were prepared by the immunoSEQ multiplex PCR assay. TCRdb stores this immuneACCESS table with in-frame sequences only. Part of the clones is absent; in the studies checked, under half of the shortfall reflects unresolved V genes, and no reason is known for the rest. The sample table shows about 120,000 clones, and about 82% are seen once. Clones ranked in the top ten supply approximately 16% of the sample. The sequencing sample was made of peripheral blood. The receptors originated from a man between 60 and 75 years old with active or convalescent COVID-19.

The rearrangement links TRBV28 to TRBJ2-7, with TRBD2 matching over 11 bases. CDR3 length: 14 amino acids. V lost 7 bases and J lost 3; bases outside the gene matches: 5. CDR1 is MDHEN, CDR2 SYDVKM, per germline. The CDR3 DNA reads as TGTGCCAGCACACTAGCGGGAGAATACTACGAGCAGTACTTC. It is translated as CASTLAGEYYEQYF.

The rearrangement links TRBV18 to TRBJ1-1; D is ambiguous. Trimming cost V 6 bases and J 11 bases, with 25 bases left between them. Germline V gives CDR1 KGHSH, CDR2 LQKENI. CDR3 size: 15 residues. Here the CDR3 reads CASSTGSGSLGKAFF. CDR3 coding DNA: TGTGCCAGCTCCACGGGCTCGGGGTCTCTCGGGAAGGCTTTCTTT.

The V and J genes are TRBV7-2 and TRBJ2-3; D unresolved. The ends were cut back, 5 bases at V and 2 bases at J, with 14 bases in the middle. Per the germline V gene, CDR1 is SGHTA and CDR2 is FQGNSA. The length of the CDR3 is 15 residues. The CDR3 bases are TGTGCCAGCAGCCTCGACTTTTCCTTCACAGATACGCAGTATTTT. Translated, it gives CASSLDFSFTDTQYF. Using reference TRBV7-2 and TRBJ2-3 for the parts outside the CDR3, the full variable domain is GAGVSQSPSNKVTEKGKDVELRCDPISGHTALYWYRQSLGQGLEFLIYFQGNSAPDKSGLPSDRFSAERTGGSVSTLTIQRTQQEDSAVYLCASSLDFSFTDTQYFGPGTRLTVL.